Here is one T cell receptor beta chain with its context. Here immunoSEQ multiplex PCR was the method, and the copy in TCRdb shows in-frame clones only, minus some. The table has tens of thousands of clones, about 89% seen once; the top ten hold roughly 0.5%. V lost 4 bases to trimming and J lost 4 bases, with 26 bases between them. CDR3 length: 18 amino acids. Germline V gene sequence: CDR1 SGHDT, CDR2 YYEEEE. These data belong to a study of T cell changes during pregnancy in multiple sclerosis. The sample consisted of CD4+ T cells from peripheral blood mononuclear cells, taken in the first trimester of pregnancy. The source is a female donor with multiple sclerosis, enrolled in a pregnancy study. This rearrangement joins TRBV5-6 to TRBJ1-2; D is perhaps TRBD1 (6 bases). Here the CDR3 reads CASSPKVENRAARYGYTF. DNA for the CDR3: TGTGCCAGCAGCCCAAAAGTCGAGAACAGGGCAGCGCGCTATGGCTACACCTTC.